These 2 T cell receptor beta chains came from one sample sequenced in a study of blood T cells in healthy people across ages. The second PCR ran roughly 6 to 11 cycles with a sample-barcoded 5' primer and J-beta primers. TCRdb re-derived calls from the 5' RACE reads in MiXCR, one entry per CDR3 protein. Of about 1,600,000 distinct CDR3 sequences listed, around 42% are singletons. The sequencing input was blood. The receptors originated from a woman between 18 and 29 years old in good health.

As to this clonotype: The junction shows a germline mismatch at one end, possibly a read error. This sequence joins TRBV7-7 and TRBJ2-3; D not certain. This CDR3 is 13 amino acids long. CDR1 and CDR2 (germline): SSHAT, FNYEAQ (reference sequence). The CDR3 nucleotides read TGTGCTAGCAGCTCCCCTAGTTCAGATACGCAGTATTTT. Amino acid sequence: CASSSPSSDTQYF.

The V gene is TRBV11-2, the J gene TRBJ2-2; D unresolved. V was pared by 5 bases and J by 8 bases, with 9 bases between. This CDR3 contains 12 residues. The germline V gene encodes CDR1 SGHAT and CDR2 FQNNGV. The CDR3 protein is CASSLILGELFF. The CDR3 DNA sequence: TGTGCCAGCAGCCTCATACTGGGGGAGCTGTTTTTT.